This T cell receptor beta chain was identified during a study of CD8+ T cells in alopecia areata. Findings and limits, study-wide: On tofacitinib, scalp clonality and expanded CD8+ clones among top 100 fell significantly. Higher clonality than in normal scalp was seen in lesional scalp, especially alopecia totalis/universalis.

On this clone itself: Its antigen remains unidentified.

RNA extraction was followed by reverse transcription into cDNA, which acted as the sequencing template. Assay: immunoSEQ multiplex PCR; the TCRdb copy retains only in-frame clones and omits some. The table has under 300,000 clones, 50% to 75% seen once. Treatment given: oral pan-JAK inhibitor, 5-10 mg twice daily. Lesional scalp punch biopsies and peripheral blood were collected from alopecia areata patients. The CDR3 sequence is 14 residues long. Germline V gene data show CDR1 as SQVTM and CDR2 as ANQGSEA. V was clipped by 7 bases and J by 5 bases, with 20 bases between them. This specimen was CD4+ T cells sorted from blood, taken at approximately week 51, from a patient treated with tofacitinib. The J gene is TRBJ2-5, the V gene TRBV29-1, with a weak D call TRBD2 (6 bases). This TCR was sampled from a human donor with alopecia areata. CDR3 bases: TGCAGCGCTCAAGCGGGCAGGCGGAGGGAGACCCAGTACTTC. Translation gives CSAQAGRRRETQYF.